The 32 T cell receptor beta chains presented below share a single source sample, sequenced in a study of T cells in Graves' hyperthyroidism and ophthalmopathy. Researchers amplified the TCR beta CDR3 regions from RNA transcripts. RT-PCR in the first round (using the HTBI primer set) targeted the TCR CDR3. TCRdb recomputed calls from the multiplex PCR reads with MiXCR, one row per CDR3 protein. The repertoire holds fewer than 700,000 distinct CDR3 sequences, 15% to 20% seen once, with 3.5% to 4% in the top ten. Source material: blood. The receptors were gathered from a woman aged 25 to 39 with Graves' hyperthyroidism.

This clonotype has ten or more counts. An end of the junction differs from the germline gene, which may be a read error. The chain employs TRBV12-3 or TRBV12-4 and TRBJ1-2, with 7 bases fitting TRBD1. The CDR3 spans 13 residues. CDR3 DNA sequence: TGTGCCAGCAGTACCAGGGTTGGAGGGGGCTGCACCTTC. Translated, it gives CASSTRVGGGCTF.

In its sample, this clonotype was seen a few times. This sequence joins TRBV12-3 or TRBV12-4 and TRBJ2-1, with D hard to call. The ends were cut back, 9 bases at V and 6 bases at J, with 24 bases in the middle. The CDR3 spans 16 residues. This CDR3 reads CASSRSNAAISNEQFF. The CDR3, as DNA: TGTGCCAGTTCAAGATCAAATGCGGCCATATCCAATGAGCAGTTCTTC.

This clonotype turned up a few times. The rearrangement links TRBV7-8 to TRBJ2-1, with no clear D. Germline loops: CDR1 SGHVS, CDR2 FQNEAQ. The CDR3 consists of 11 residues. Trimming pared 5 bases from V and 15 bases from J, leaving 14 bases between. DNA for the CDR3: TGTGCCAGCAGCCTGCGGACGGTGCCGTTCTTC. Translated, it gives CASSLRTVPFF.

The chain is built from TRBV28 and TRBJ2-7, with D perhaps TRBD1 or TRBD2 (5 bases each). V was pared by 4 bases and J by 2 bases, with 21 bases between. Germline V gene sequence: CDR1 MDHEN, CDR2 SYDVKM. The CDR3 sequence is 17 residues long. The CDR3 sequence: CASSSRTGTRGPYEQYF. CDR3 nucleotide sequence: TGTGCCAGCAGTTCCCGGACTGGAACTAGGGGTCCCTACGAGCAGTACTTC. Together with reference TRBV28 and TRBJ2-7, the CDR3 gives the full variable domain: DVKVTQSSRYLVKRTGEKVFLECVQDMDHENMFWYRQDPGLGLRLIYFSYDVKMKEKGDIPEGYSVSREKKERFSLILESASTNQTSMYLCASSSRTGTRGPYEQYFGPGTRLTVT.

This clonotype was seen more than once but under ten times. This chain uses TRBV4-2 with TRBJ2-7; D remains unclear. CDR3 length: 14 residues. Germline CDR1 reads LGHNA; CDR2 reads YNFKEQ. V gave up 0 bases and J gave up 3 bases, with 9 bases separating them. The CDR3, as DNA: TGTGCCAGCAGCCAAGATGGCCTTTTCTACGAGCAGTACTTC. Translated: CASSQDGLFYEQYF.

This clonotype has at least ten counts. V usage is TRBV6-1 and J usage is TRBJ1-1; D is perhaps TRBD1 (5 bases). CDR1 is MNHNS and CDR2 is SASEGT in the germline V gene. Trimming took 1 base from V and 1 from J, leaving 13 bases between them. The CDR3 sequence is 16 residues long. The CDR3 reads CASSEGRRGWNTEAFF. The CDR3 nucleotides are TGTGCCAGCAGTGAAGGGAGAAGGGGCTGGAACACTGAAGCTTTCTTT.

This clonotype was observed at least ten times. In DNA, the CDR3 is TGCAGCGTCCTATCTTGGGACGAGCAGTACTTC. Protein sequence: CSVLSWDEQYF. The gene calls are TRBV29-1 and TRBJ2-7, with D hard to call. V dropped 6 bases and J dropped 5 bases, with 11 bases sitting between them. The CDR3 sequence is 11 residues long. Germline CDR1 and CDR2: SQVTM and ANQGSEA.

This clonotype has a count of ten or more. V gene TRBV20-1 combines with J gene TRBJ1-1; TRBD1 is a possible D gene (6 bases). Germline V gene lookup returns CDR1 DFQATT and CDR2 SNEGSKA (reference sequence). V shed 0 bases and J shed 6 bases, with 17 bases lying between them. The CDR3 sequence is 15 residues long. This CDR3 is CSARDRGQRKPEAFF. The CDR3, as DNA: TGCAGTGCTAGAGATCGGGGGCAGAGGAAGCCTGAAGCTTTCTTT.

This clonotype was detected a few times. V gene TRBV9 combines with J gene TRBJ2-2, with TRBD2 as a possible D gene (6 bases). The germline V gene has CDR1 SGDLS and CDR2 YYNGEE. V was shortened by 4 bases and J by 4 bases, with 20 bases between the two germline ends. The CDR3 covers 17 residues. The CDR3 DNA is TGTGCCAGCAGCCCAACCAGTTTTGGGGGGAGCACCGGGGAGCTGTTTTTT. This encodes CASSPTSFGGSTGELFF.

This rearrangement joins TRBV19 to TRBJ2-1; 10 bases align to TRBD1. The CDR3 totals 14 residues. CDR1 is LNHDA, CDR2 SQIVND, per germline (reference sequence). After removal of 5 bases from V and 6 bases from J, the junction contained 4 bases not matched to a gene. This chain's CDR3 is CASSAGQGINEQFF. CDR3 DNA: TGTGCCAGTAGTGCGGGACAGGGGATCAATGAGCAGTTCTTC.

The chain employs TRBV15 and TRBJ2-5; TRBD1 matches 10 bases. The germline CDR1 and CDR2 sequences are LNHNV and YYDKDF (reference sequence). The trim removed 5 bases at V and 1 base at J, leaving 1 base unmatched. The CDR3 extends over 14 amino acids. CDR3 sequence reads: CATSGTGAQETQYF. The CDR3 coding sequence is TGTGCCACCAGCGGGACAGGGGCCCAAGAGACCCAGTACTTC.

This chain uses TRBV30 with TRBJ1-1; D ambiguous. Germline V CDR1 and CDR2: GTSNPN, SVGIG (reference sequence). The CDR3 is made up of 12 amino acids. The CDR3 nucleotides are TGTGCAGCGAAAGGACCGAACACTGAAGCTTTCTTT. This codes for CAAKGPNTEAFF.

The chain is built from TRBV4-2 and TRBJ2-1, with 7 bases that match TRBD2. Germline V lookup: CDR1 LGHNA, CDR2 YNFKEQ. The CDR3 contains 16 residues. V lost 11 bases, J lost 0 bases, and 13 bases stayed unmatched. CDR3 loop: CAAGALARSSYNEQFF. The CDR3 DNA follows: TGTGCCGCTGGAGCACTAGCGAGGAGCTCCTACAATGAGCAGTTCTTC.

This clonotype was observed at least ten times. The DNA of the CDR3 is TGCAGCGTTGTGGACAGGGCGTATATCAATGAGCAGTTCTTC. Translated, it gives CSVVDRAYINEQFF. This rearrangement joins TRBV29-1 to TRBJ2-1; 8 bases align to TRBD1. There are 14 residues in the CDR3. Germline loops: CDR1 SQVTM, CDR2 ANQGSEA. Germline trimming cut 4 bases from V and 6 bases from J; bases unmatched to any gene: 8.

This clonotype appeared many times. J is TRBJ1-1 and V is TRBV7-8, with D maybe TRBD1 (6 bases). Looked up from germline, CDR1 is SGHVS and CDR2 is FQNEAQ. The CDR3 sequence is 16 residues long. Trimming took off 2 bases at V and 5 bases at J, with 18 bases between the two ends. CDR3 residues: CASSLPVQGTRTEAFF. The CDR3 DNA reads TGTGCCAGCAGCTTACCAGTACAGGGTACAAGGACTGAAGCTTTCTTT.

As for this clonotype: A much larger clone differs from this one at a single base, so this may be a read error. The gene calls are TRBV6-9 and TRBJ1-4; tentative D call: TRBD1 (6 bases). The CDR3 contains 16 residues. CDR1 and CDR2 from the germline V gene are MNHGY and SVAAGI. V dropped 7 bases and J dropped 4 bases, with 19 bases sitting between them. The CDR3, as DNA: TGTGCCAGCAATTACGTGGCAGGGACATTTAATGAAAAACTGTTTTTT. Its protein is CASNYVAGTFNEKLFF.

This clonotype showed up just a few times. This rearrangement joins TRBV20-1 to TRBJ1-5; 7 bases fit TRBD1. The V gene end was trimmed by 0 bases and the J gene end by 9 bases; junction bases not matched to a gene: 8. The CDR3 contains 14 residues. Germline V CDR1 and CDR2: DFQATT, SNEGSKA (reference sequence). CDR3 sequence: CSAREDNRGGPQHF. Here the CDR3 DNA reads TGCAGTGCTAGAGAGGATAACAGGGGTGGGCCCCAGCATTTT.

This clonotype was counted at least ten times. The V call is TRBV7-3, the J call TRBJ2-3, with TRBD2 identical over 11 bases. The CDR3 runs 15 residues. The J segment lost 1 base and the V segment lost 6 bases, leaving 3 bases of the junction unmatched. CDR1 and CDR2 from the germline V gene are SGHTA and FQGTGA. The CDR3: CASRLGLAGTDTQYF. CDR3 sequence (DNA): TGTGCCAGCAGATTGGGACTAGCGGGCACAGATACGCAGTATTTT. The variable domain in full, with the rest retrieved from reference TRBV7-3 and TRBJ2-3, is GAGVSQTPSNKVTEKGKYVELRCDPISGHTALYWYRQSLGQGPEFLIYFQGTGAADDSGLPNDRFFAVRPEGSVSTLKIQRTERGDSAVYLCASRLGLAGTDTQYFGPGTRLTVL.

This sequence joins TRBV5-1 and TRBJ1-6; TRBD1 matches at 8 bases. This CDR3 has 15 residues. Germline loops: CDR1 SGHRS, CDR2 YFSETQ. J lost 8 bases, V lost 7 bases, and 11 bases had no gene match. This chain's CDR3 is CASRELGTGDSPLHF. CDR3 DNA: TGCGCCAGCCGTGAACTAGGGACAGGAGATTCACCCCTCCACTTT.

The table lists this clonotype with many counts. The rearrangement links TRBV18 to TRBJ1-1; 10 nucleotides align to TRBD1. CDR3 length equals 13 residues. Germline-derived CDR1 and CDR2 are KGHSH and LQKENI. After removal of 3 bases from V and 9 bases from J, the junction contained 4 bases not matched to a gene. CDR3 sequence: CASSPPGQGQAFF. The CDR3 DNA reads TGTGCCAGCTCACCTCCGGGACAGGGGCAAGCTTTCTTT.

In its sample, this clonotype was seen a few times. This chain connects TRBV7-2 to TRBJ1-2; 8 bases are a match to TRBD1. CDR1 and CDR2 (germline): SGHTA, FQGNSA. The V gene end was trimmed by 5 bases and the J gene end by 4 bases; junction bases not matched to a gene: 6. CDR3 length: 14 amino acids. The CDR3 loop is CASSPQGASYGYTF. Written as DNA, the CDR3 is TGTGCCAGCAGCCCCCAGGGGGCTTCCTATGGCTACACCTTC.

The chain combines TRBV5-6 with TRBJ1-5; D unclear. Germline values: CDR1 SGHDT, CDR2 YYEEEE. The length of the CDR3 is 14 residues. V was trimmed by 3 bases and J by 5 bases, leaving 12 bases between them. Here the CDR3 reads CASSWAGLDQPQHF. In nucleotides, the CDR3 is TGTGCCAGCAGCTGGGCCGGATTAGATCAGCCCCAGCATTTT.

This clonotype has ten or more counts. This chain links TRBV18 with TRBJ2-7; 8 bases map to TRBD2. Germline V gene sequence: CDR1 KGHSH, CDR2 LQKENI. The CDR3 contains 15 residues. V lost 0 bases to trimming and J lost 1 base; unmatched junction nucleotides: 2. This CDR3 reads CASSPPLAGSYEQYF. In DNA, the CDR3 is TGTGCCAGCTCACCACCTTTAGCGGGATCCTACGAGCAGTACTTC. The whole variable domain, filled in from reference TRBV18 and TRBJ2-7, reads NAGVMQNPRHLVRRRGQEARLRCSPMKGHSHVYWYRQLPEEGLKFMVYLQKENIIDESGMPKERFSAEFPKEGPSILRIQQVVRGDSAAYFCASSPPLAGSYEQYFGPGTRLTVT.

This clonotype was detected many times. This chain uses TRBV28 with TRBJ1-1, with TRBD1 as a possible D gene (6 bases). The CDR3 has 16 residues. The V end lost 4 bases, the J end lost 2 bases, and 17 bases lay between the germline ends. CDR1 MDHEN and CDR2 SYDVKM come from the germline V gene. The CDR3 sequence: CASSSRGAEVNTEAFF. In DNA form, the CDR3 reads TGTGCCAGCAGTTCCCGGGGGGCGGAGGTCAACACTGAAGCTTTCTTT.

This clonotype was counted at least ten times. The chain employs TRBV20-1 and TRBJ2-1; the D gene is possibly TRBD2 (6 bases). Between the trimmed V and J ends, which lost 3 bases and 7 bases, there was a span of 16 bases. The CDR3 covers 14 residues. Per germline, CDR1 DFQATT and CDR2 SNEGSKA (reference sequence). Here the CDR3 DNA reads TGCAGTGCTAGTCAAGGCGGGGTAAAGAATGAGCAGTTCTTC. Its translation is CSASQGGVKNEQFF.

This clonotype was counted at least ten times. The chain recombines TRBV15 with TRBJ2-5, with 7 bases fitting TRBD1. The CDR3 has 11 amino acids. J lost 3 bases, V lost 8 bases, and 0 bases had no gene match. In germline, CDR1 is LNHNV, CDR2 YYDKDF (reference sequence). The CDR3 region has the DNA TGTGCCACCGGGACAGAAGAGACCCAGTACTTC. It codes for CATGTEETQYF.

This clonotype was observed once. The chain uses TRBV6-5 and TRBJ2-7; 11 nucleotides match TRBD2. The germline gives CDR1 MNHEY, CDR2 SVGAGI. The CDR3 contains 17 residues. Trimming at V came to 3 bases and at J to 3 bases, leaving 10 bases not matched to a gene. CDR3 nucleotide sequence: TGTGCCAGCAGTTATGGACTAGCGGGTTTCCGCAACTACGAGCAGTACTTC. This codes for CASSYGLAGFRNYEQYF.

This clonotype was observed at least ten times. J is TRBJ2-1 and V is TRBV7-9; D gene ambiguous. V shed 5 bases and J shed 12 bases, with 14 bases lying between them. The CDR3 extends over 12 amino acids. Germline V gene sequence: CDR1 SEHNR, CDR2 FQNEAQ (reference sequence). The DNA of the CDR3 is TGTGCCAGCAGCATTGGTACTGATCGGCAGTTCTTC. Translation: CASSIGTDRQFF.

This clonotype was counted a few times. The V and J genes are TRBV7-8 and TRBJ2-7; D is perhaps TRBD1 (5 bases). The V end lost 0 bases, the J end lost 2 bases, and 11 bases lay between the germline ends. The CDR3 spans 15 residues. CDR1 and CDR2 from the germline V gene are SGHVS and FQNEAQ. The DNA of the CDR3 is TGTGCCAGCAGCTTAGCTGGGGCCCTTCCCTACGAGCAGTACTTC. It encodes CASSLAGALPYEQYF.

This clonotype was observed at least ten times. The chain employs TRBV20-1 and TRBJ1-2; tentatively, D is TRBD1 (5 bases). V was cut by 6 bases and J by 2 bases, with 10 bases left in between. This CDR3 is built from 12 residues. In germline, CDR1 is DFQATT, CDR2 SNEGSKA (reference sequence). The CDR3 nucleotides read TGCAGTGCCGAACGGGGCAACTATGGCTACACCTTC. It codes for CSAERGNYGYTF.

The chain uses TRBV9 and TRBJ1-2; 9 bases fit TRBD1. In germline, CDR1 is SGDLS, CDR2 YYNGEE. J lost 4 bases, V lost 3 bases, and 4 bases had no gene match. This CDR3 comprises 14 residues. The CDR3, as DNA: TGTGCCAGCAGCGCCGGGGACAGGGCCTATGGCTACACCTTC. This codes for CASSAGDRAYGYTF.

This clonotype appeared many times. The chain employs TRBV20-1 and TRBJ1-3; D not certain. This CDR3 contains 15 residues. Germline CDR1 and CDR2: DFQATT and SNEGSKA (reference sequence). V dropped 0 bases and J dropped 0 bases, with 9 bases sitting between them. The DNA for the CDR3 is TGCAGTGCTAGAGATAGGCAGACCTCTGGAAACACCATATATTTT. Its translation is CSARDRQTSGNTIYF.